This TCR beta chain stems from a study of cytomegalovirus exposure and HLA in healthy donors. Study as a whole: According to later analysis, the same platform produced the roughly 110 validation and under 750 first-cohort repertoires. Study-wide findings and caveats: The TCR clusters that emerged in the first cohort tended, a later analysis found, to co-occur in the 110 or so validation repertoires.

As regards this clone: Its antigen is still unknown.

Measured with immunoSEQ multiplex PCR; TCRdb has only the in-frame clones, and not every one. The repertoire has approximately 180,000 clones, approximately 90% of them found once; the top ten carry roughly 1.5%. V lost 1 base and J 9 bases, leaving 19 bases between the germline ends. Germline V gene sequence: CDR1 SNHLY, CDR2 FYNNEI. The CDR3 has 16 residues. The chain links TRBV2 to TRBJ2-4; D is uncertain. The sequencing input was PBMCs. The source is a woman between 25 and 40 years old in good health and CMV-seronegative. The CDR3 DNA reads as TGTGCCAGCAGTGAAGAAGTTTTTCGGCTAGGAATCATTCAGTACTTC. Protein: CASSEEVFRLGIIQYF.